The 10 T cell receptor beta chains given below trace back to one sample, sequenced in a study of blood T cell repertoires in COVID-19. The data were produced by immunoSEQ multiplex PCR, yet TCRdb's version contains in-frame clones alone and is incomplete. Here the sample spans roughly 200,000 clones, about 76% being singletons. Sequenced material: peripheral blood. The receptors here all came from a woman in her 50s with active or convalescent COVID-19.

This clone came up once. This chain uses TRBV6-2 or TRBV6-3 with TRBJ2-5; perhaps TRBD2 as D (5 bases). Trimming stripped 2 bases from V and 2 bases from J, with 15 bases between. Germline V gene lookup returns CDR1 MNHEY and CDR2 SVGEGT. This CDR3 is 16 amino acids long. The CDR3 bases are TGTGCCAGCAGTTACGTCGAGAGCAGGAGGCAAGAGACCCAGTACTTC. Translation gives CASSYVESRRQETQYF.

The CDR3 DNA is TGTGCCAGCAGCCAGCGGGTGCTAGCGGGAGGGTCAGAGACCCAGTACTTC. This translates into CASSQRVLAGGSETQYF. The chain uses TRBV14 and TRBJ2-5, with 12 bases lining up with TRBD2. Trimming took 3 bases from V and 4 from J; bases not matched to a gene: 9. The CDR3 length is 17 residues. Germline V gene lookup returns CDR1 SGHDN and CDR2 FVKESK. The variable domain in full, completed from reference TRBV14 and TRBJ2-5, reads EAGVTQFPSHSVIEKGQTVTLRCDPISGHDNLYWYRRVMGKEIKFLLHFVKESKQDESGMPNNRFLAERTGGTYSTLKVQPAELEDSGVYFCASSQRVLAGGSETQYFGPGTRLLVL.

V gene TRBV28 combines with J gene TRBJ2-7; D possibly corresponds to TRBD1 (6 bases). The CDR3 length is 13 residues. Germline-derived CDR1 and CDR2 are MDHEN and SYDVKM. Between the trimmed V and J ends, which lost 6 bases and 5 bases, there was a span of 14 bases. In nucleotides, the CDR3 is TGTGCCAGCAGGAGAGGGGGACGAGACGAGCAGTACTTC. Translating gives CASRRGGRDEQYF.

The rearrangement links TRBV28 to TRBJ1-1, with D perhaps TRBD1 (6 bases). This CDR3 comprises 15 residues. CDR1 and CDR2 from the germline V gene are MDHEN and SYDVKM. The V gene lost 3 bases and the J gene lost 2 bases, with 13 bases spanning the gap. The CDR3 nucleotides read TGTGCCAGCAGTTTCTCAGGGGCCGGTAACACTGAAGCTTTCTTT. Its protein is CASSFSGAGNTEAFF.

CDR3 nucleotide sequence: TGTGCCAGCAGCGTAGCAGGGGGCCCTTACGAGCAGTACTTC. Translated, it gives CASSVAGGPYEQYF. V and J are TRBV9 and TRBJ2-7; 8 nucleotides agree with TRBD1. This CDR3 contains 14 residues. J gave up 4 bases and V 0 bases, and 3 bases lay outside the gene matches. Per germline, CDR1 SGDLS and CDR2 YYNGEE. Based on the CDR3 plus reference TRBV9 and TRBJ2-7, the full variable domain is DSGVTQTPKHLITATGQRVTLRCSPRSGDLSVYWYQQSLDQGLQFLIQYYNGEERAKGNILERFSAQQFPDLHSELNLSSLELGDSALYFCASSVAGGPYEQYFGPGTRLTVT.

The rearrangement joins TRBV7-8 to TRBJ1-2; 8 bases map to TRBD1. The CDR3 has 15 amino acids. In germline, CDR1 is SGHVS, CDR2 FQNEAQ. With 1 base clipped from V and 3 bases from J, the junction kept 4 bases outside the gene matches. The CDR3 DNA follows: TGTGCCAGCAGCTTAGTCAGGGGGCCCTACTATGGCTACACCTTC. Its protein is CASSLVRGPYYGYTF.

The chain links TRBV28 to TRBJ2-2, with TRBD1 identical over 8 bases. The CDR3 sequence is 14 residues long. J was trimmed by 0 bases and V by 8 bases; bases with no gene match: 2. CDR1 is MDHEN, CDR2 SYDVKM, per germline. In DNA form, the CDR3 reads TGTGCCAGCCGGACAGGGACGAACACCGGGGAGCTGTTTTTT. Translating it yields CASRTGTNTGELFF.

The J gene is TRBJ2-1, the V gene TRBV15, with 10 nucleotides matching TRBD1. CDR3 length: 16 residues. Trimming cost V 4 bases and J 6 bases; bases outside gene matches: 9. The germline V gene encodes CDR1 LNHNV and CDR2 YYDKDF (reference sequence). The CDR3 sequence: CATSNPGTGVFNEQFF. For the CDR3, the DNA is TGTGCCACCAGCAACCCCGGGACAGGGGTATTCAATGAGCAGTTCTTC.

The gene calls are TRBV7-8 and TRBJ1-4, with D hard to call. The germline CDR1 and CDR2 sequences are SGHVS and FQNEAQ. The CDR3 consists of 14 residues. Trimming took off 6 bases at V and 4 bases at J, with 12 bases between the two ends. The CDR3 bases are TGTGCCAGCAGTCGCGGTGGTGTTAATGAAAAACTGTTTTTT. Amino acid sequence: CASSRGGVNEKLFF.

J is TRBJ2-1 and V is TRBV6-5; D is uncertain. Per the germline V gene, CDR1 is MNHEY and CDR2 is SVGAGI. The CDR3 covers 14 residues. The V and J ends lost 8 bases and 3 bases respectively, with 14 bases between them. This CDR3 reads CASRKRDNYNEQFF. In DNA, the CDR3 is TGTGCCAGCCGCAAGAGAGACAACTACAATGAGCAGTTCTTC.